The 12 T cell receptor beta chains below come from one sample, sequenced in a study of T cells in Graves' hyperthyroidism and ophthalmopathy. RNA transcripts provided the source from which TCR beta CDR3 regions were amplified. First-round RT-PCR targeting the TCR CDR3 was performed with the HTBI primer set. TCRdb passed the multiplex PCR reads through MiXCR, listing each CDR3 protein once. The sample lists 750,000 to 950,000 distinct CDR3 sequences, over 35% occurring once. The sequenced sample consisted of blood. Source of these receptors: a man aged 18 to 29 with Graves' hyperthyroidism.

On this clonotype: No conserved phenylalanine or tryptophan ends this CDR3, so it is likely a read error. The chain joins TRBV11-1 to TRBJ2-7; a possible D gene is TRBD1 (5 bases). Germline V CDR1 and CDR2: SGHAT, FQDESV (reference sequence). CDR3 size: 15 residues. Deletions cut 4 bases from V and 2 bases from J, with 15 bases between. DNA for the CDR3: TGTGCCAGCAGCTCCCCACAGACAGAACCCTACGAGCAGTACCTC. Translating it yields CASSSPQTEPYEQYL.

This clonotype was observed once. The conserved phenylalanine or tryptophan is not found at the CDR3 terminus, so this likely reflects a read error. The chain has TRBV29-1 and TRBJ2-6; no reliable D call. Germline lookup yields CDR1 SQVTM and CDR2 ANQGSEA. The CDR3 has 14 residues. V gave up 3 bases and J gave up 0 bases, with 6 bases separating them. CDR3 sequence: CSVDKSSGANVLTP. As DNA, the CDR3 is TGCAGCGTTGACAAGAGCTCTGGGGCCAACGTCCTGACTCCA.

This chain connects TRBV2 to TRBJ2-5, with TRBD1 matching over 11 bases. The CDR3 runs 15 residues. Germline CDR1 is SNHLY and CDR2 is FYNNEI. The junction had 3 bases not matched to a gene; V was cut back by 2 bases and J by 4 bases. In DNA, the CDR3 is TGTGCCAGCAGTGAACGGACAGGGGGCGCAGAGACCCAGTACTTC. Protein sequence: CASSERTGGAETQYF. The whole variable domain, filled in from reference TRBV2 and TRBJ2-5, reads EPEVTQTPSHQVTQMGQEVILRCVPISNHLYFYWYRQILGQKVEFLVSFYNNEISEKSEIFDDQFSVERPDGSNFTLKIRSTKLEDSAMYFCASSERTGGAETQYFGPGTRLLVL.

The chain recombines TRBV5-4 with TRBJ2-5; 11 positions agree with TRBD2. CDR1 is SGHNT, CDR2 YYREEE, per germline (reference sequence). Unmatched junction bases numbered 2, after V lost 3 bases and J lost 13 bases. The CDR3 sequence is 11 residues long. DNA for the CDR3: TGTGCCAGCAGCTCGACTAGCGGGGTGTACTTC. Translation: CASSSTSGVYF.

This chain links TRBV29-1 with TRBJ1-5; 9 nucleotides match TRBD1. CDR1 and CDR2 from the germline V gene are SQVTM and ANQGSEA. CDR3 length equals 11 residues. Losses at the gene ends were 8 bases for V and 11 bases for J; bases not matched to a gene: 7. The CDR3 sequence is CSSTGGRSQHF. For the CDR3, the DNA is TGCAGCTCGACAGGGGGACGATCCCAGCATTTT.

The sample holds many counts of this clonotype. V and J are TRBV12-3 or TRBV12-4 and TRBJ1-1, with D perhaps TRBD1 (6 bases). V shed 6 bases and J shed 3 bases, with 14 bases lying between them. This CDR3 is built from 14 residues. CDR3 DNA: TGTGCCAGCAGCAGACAGGCGGTCTACACTGAAGCTTTCTTT. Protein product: CASSRQAVYTEAFF.

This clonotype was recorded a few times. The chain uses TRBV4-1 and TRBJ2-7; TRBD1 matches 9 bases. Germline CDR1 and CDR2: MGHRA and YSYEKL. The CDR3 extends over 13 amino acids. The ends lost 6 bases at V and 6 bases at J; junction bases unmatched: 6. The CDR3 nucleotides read TGCGCCAGCAGATCGACAGGGGGGGGCGAGCAGTACTTC. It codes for CASRSTGGGEQYF.

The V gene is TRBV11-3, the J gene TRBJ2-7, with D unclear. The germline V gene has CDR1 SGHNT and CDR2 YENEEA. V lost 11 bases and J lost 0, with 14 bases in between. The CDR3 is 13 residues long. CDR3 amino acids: CASRHHTSYEQYF. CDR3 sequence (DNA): TGTGCCTCACGACACCATACCTCCTACGAGCAGTACTTC. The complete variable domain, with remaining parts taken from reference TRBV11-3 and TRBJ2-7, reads EAGVVQSPRYKIIEKKQPVAFWCNPISGHNTLYWYLQNLGQGPELLIRYENEEAVDDSQLPKDRFSAERLKGVDSTLKIQPAELGDSAVYLCASRHHTSYEQYFGPGTRLTVT.

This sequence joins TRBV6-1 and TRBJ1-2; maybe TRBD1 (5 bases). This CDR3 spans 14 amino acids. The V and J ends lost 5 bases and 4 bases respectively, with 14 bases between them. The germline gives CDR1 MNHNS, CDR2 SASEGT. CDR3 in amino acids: CASSLQQDTYGYTF. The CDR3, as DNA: TGTGCCAGCAGTCTACAACAGGACACCTATGGCTACACCTTC.

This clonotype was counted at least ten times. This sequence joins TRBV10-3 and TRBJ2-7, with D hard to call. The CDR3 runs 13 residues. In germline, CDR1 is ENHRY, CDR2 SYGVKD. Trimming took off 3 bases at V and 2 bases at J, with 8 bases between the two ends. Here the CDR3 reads CAISENAAYEQYF. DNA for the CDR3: TGTGCCATCAGTGAAAACGCTGCCTACGAGCAGTACTTC.

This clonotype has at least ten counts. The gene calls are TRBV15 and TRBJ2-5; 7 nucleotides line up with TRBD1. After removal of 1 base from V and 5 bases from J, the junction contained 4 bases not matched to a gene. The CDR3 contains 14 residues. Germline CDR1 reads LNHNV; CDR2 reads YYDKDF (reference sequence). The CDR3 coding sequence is TGTGCCACCAGCAGAGGGGGCAGGGGGGAGACCCAGTACTTC. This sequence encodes CATSRGGRGETQYF.

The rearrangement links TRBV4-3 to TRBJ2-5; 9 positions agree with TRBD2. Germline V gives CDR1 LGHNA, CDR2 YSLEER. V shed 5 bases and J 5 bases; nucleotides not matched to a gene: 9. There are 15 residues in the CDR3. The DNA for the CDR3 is TGCGCCAGCAGCTCCGAAGTAGCGGGAGCGGAGACCCAGTACTTC. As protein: CASSSEVAGAETQYF.